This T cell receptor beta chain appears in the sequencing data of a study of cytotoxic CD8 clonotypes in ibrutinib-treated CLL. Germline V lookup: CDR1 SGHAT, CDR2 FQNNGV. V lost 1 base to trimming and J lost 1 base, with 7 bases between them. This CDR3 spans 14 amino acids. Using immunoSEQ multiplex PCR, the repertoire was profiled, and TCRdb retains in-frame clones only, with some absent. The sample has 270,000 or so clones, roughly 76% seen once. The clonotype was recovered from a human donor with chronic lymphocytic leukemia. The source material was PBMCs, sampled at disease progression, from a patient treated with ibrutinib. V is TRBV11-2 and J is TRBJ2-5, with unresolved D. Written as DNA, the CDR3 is TGTGCCAGCAGCTTAGTTGGAGTCCAAGAGACCCAGTACTTC. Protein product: CASSLVGVQETQYF.